A single sample gave rise to the 31 T cell receptor beta chains below, sequenced in a study of memory CD4+ T cells and cytomegalovirus serostatus (dated by TCRdb to between 2019 and 2020). A FACSAria II was used to sort memory CD4+ T cells, defined as single viable CD3+CD4+CD8-CD45RO+ cells. Libraries were made using the immunoSEQ multiplex PCR assay. This is the immuneACCESS table as TCRdb keeps it, with only in-frame sequences that have V and J called. A part of the clones is gone; compared with another copy, unresolved V genes explain less than half, and the rest is unexplained. This sample is represented by approximately 46,000 clones; about 79% of them were singletons. The top ten constitute approximately 1.2% of the sample. Sequencing input: memory CD4+ T cells from blood. These TCRs come from an adult in good health and CMV-seronegative.

The V call is TRBV30, the J call TRBJ1-2, with TRBD1 identical over 10 bases. CDR1 GTSNPN and CDR2 SVGIG come from the germline V gene (reference sequence). Unmatched junction bases numbered 10, after V lost 3 bases and J lost 0 bases. The CDR3 loop spans 17 amino acids. The CDR3 DNA is TGTGCCTGGAGCGGGACAGGGGCCCTATACGCTAACTATGGCTACACCTTC. This sequence encodes CAWSGTGALYANYGYTF.

The V call is TRBV5-1, the J call TRBJ1-2; D remains unclear. Per the germline V gene, CDR1 is SGHRS and CDR2 is YFSETQ. The V end was cut by 2 bases, the J end by 8 bases, with 13 bases between. The CDR3 has 13 amino acids. The CDR3 DNA reads as TGCGCCAGCAGCTTAGAAATAGGGTACGGCTACACCTTC. Its protein product is CASSLEIGYGYTF.

The rearrangement uses TRBV7-5 and TRBJ2-5. TRBV7-5 is annotated as a pseudogene. This CDR3 has 16 amino acids. The CDR3 nucleotides are TGTGTCAGAAGCTTAGAGTCAGTAGGCTTCCAAGAGACCCAGTACTTC. It specifies CVRSLESVGFQETQYF.

The chain links TRBV18 to TRBJ1-5, with D perhaps TRBD1 (5 bases). The germline V gene encodes CDR1 KGHSH and CDR2 LQKENI. The CDR3 contains 14 residues. Trimming cost V 5 bases and J 5 bases, with 13 bases left between them. In DNA form, the CDR3 reads TGTGCCAGCTCAGAGGGGAATGAGGATCAGCCCCAGCATTTT. Translated: CASSEGNEDQPQHF. The full variable domain, completed using reference TRBV18 and TRBJ1-5, is NAGVMQNPRHLVRRRGQEARLRCSPMKGHSHVYWYRQLPEEGLKFMVYLQKENIIDESGMPKERFSAEFPKEGPSILRIQQVVRGDSAAYFCASSEGNEDQPQHFGDGTRLSIL.

The chain uses TRBV7-9 and TRBJ1-4; 9 positions agree with TRBD1. The CDR3 loop spans 14 amino acids. J was trimmed by 6 bases and V by 6 bases; bases with no gene match: 5. CDR1 is SEHNR, CDR2 FQNEAQ, per germline (reference sequence). The CDR3 coding sequence is TGTGCCAGCAGGGCACGGGACAGGGATGAAAAACTGTTTTTT. It specifies CASRARDRDEKLFF.

The chain couples TRBV5-6 to TRBJ1-3; tentative D call: TRBD1 (6 bases). Germline loops: CDR1 SGHDT, CDR2 YYEEEE. This CDR3 contains 13 residues. The V end was cut by 4 bases, the J end by 9 bases, with 14 bases between. CDR3 nucleotide sequence: TGTGCCAGCAGCCGGGACATCGAACGCACCATATATTTT. Protein: CASSRDIERTIYF.

The CDR3 bases are TGTGCCAGCAGCCTCTGGACTAGCGGGAGCGGCTACGAGCAGTACTTC. Residues: CASSLWTSGSGYEQYF. The chain couples TRBV7-2 to TRBJ2-7; 13 bases are a match to TRBD2. Trimming cost V 5 bases and J 3 bases; bases outside gene matches: 7. Germline-derived CDR1 and CDR2 are SGHTA and FQGNSA. This CDR3 comprises 16 residues.

The rearrangement joins TRBV5-6 to TRBJ1-2; 7 positions agree with TRBD1. Germline V lookup: CDR1 SGHDT, CDR2 YYEEEE. The trim removed 6 bases at V and 4 bases at J, leaving 9 bases unmatched. The CDR3 consists of 14 residues. The CDR3: CASTRTGLSYGYTF. In DNA form, the CDR3 reads TGTGCCAGCACGAGGACAGGTTTAAGCTATGGCTACACCTTC.

This chain links TRBV11-3 with TRBJ2-5, with D perhaps matching TRBD2 (6 bases). The CDR3 length is 11 residues. Looked up from germline, CDR1 is SGHNT and CDR2 is YENEEA. The V and J ends lost 2 bases and 11 bases respectively, with 9 bases between them. The CDR3 is CASSLKGLQYF. The CDR3 region has the DNA TGTGCCAGCAGCTTAAAAGGACTACAGTACTTC.

J is TRBJ2-1 and V is TRBV7-2, with D possibly matching TRBD2 (6 bases). V was clipped by 5 bases and J by 6 bases, with 14 bases between them. Per germline, CDR1 SGHTA and CDR2 FQGNSA. CDR3 length equals 14 residues. Here the CDR3 DNA reads TGTGCCAGCAGCCGGGACTCGCTACGCAATGAGCAGTTCTTC. Amino acids: CASSRDSLRNEQFF.

V gene TRBV7-2 combines with J gene TRBJ1-5; TRBD1 matches 7 bases. The V gene end was trimmed by 9 bases and the J gene end by 1 base; junction bases not matched to a gene: 6. The CDR3 contains 14 residues. Per germline, CDR1 SGHTA and CDR2 FQGNSA. DNA of the CDR3: TGTGCCAGAAAGGACAGGACAAGCAATCAGCCCCAGCATTTT. The encoded protein is CARKDRTSNQPQHF. The full variable domain, in which reference TRBV7-2 and TRBJ1-5 provide the parts outside the CDR3, is GAGVSQSPSNKVTEKGKDVELRCDPISGHTALYWYRQSLGQGLEFLIYFQGNSAPDKSGLPSDRFSAERTGGSVSTLTIQRTQQEDSAVYLCARKDRTSNQPQHFGDGTRLSIL.

The chain has TRBV5-6 and TRBJ1-2; D is undetermined. Germline-derived CDR1 and CDR2 are SGHDT and YYEEEE. CDR3 length equals 14 residues. V lost 0 bases and J lost 0, with 6 bases in between. The CDR3 protein is CASSLAGSNYGYTF. As DNA, the CDR3 is TGTGCCAGCAGCTTGGCGGGTTCTAACTATGGCTACACCTTC.

The V and J genes are TRBV14 and TRBJ2-7, with a tentative D call TRBD1 (6 bases). V was trimmed by 4 bases and J by 1 base, leaving 8 bases between them. Germline assignment: CDR1 SGHDN and CDR2 FVKESK. The CDR3 is 13 residues long. The CDR3 region has the DNA TGTGCCAGCAGCCCGGACAGTTCCTACGAGCAGTACTTC. This codes for CASSPDSSYEQYF.

DNA for the CDR3: TGTGCCAGTAGTATCGACAGAGGGTCTGGGACGGGACGGATCTCCCCTGAAGCTTTCTTT. It specifies CASSIDRGSGTGRISPEAFF. The chain links TRBV19 to TRBJ1-1; TRBD1 might be the D (5 bases). Looked up from germline, CDR1 is LNHDA and CDR2 is SQIVND (reference sequence). The CDR3 is 20 residues long. The V and J ends lost 3 bases and 6 bases respectively, with 32 bases between them.

CDR3 sequence reads: CASKESGGTDTQYF. CDR3 sequence (DNA): TGTGCCAGCAAGGAATCGGGGGGGACAGATACGCAGTATTTT. V usage is TRBV6-4 and J usage is TRBJ2-3; 8 bases agree with TRBD2. The ends lost 7 bases at V and 3 bases at J; junction bases unmatched: 6. Germline V gene lookup returns CDR1 MRHNA and CDR2 SNTAGT. The CDR3 has 14 amino acids.

V is TRBV18 and J is TRBJ2-5; possible D gene TRBD1, 6 bases. The germline V gene has CDR1 KGHSH and CDR2 LQKENI. The CDR3 sequence is 15 residues long. V was clipped by 5 bases and J by 4 bases, with 17 bases between them. The CDR3 nucleotides are TGTGCCAGCTCAGGGGGCGGAACCTCCCGAGAGACCCAGTACTTC. It is translated as CASSGGGTSRETQYF.

This chain connects TRBV11-3 to TRBJ1-1; D call uncertain. The CDR3 loop spans 13 amino acids. Trimming cost V 3 bases and J 4 bases, with 9 bases left between them. Germline V gives CDR1 SGHNT, CDR2 YENEEA. CDR3 sequence: CASSFFRGTEAFF. CDR3 nucleotide sequence: TGTGCCAGCAGCTTCTTCCGGGGCACTGAAGCTTTCTTT.

The chain couples TRBV6-5 to TRBJ2-2; the D gene is possibly TRBD1 (5 bases). Trimming removed 4 bases from V and 7 bases from J, with 13 bases in between. The CDR3 spans 14 residues. From germline, CDR1 is MNHEY and CDR2 SVGAGI. CDR3 nucleotide sequence: TGTGCCAGCAGTTTAAACGTCAGGGTCGGGGAGCTGTTTTTT. Its protein product is CASSLNVRVGELFF.

Written as DNA, the CDR3 is TGTGCCAGCAGCTTAGTCATGACTAGCGCAACCTACGAGCAGTACTTC. Protein sequence: CASSLVMTSATYEQYF. The chain employs TRBV7-2 and TRBJ2-7, with TRBD2 matching over 8 bases. Germline V gene lookup returns CDR1 SGHTA and CDR2 FQGNSA. The CDR3 runs to 16 residues. V gave up 1 base and J gave up 2 bases; unmatched junction bases: 7.

This sequence joins TRBV5-1 and TRBJ1-2, with unresolved D. In germline, CDR1 is SGHRS, CDR2 YFSETQ. The CDR3 totals 14 residues. With 3 bases removed from V and 5 bases from J, the gap between germline ends came to 14 bases. The CDR3 nucleotides read TGCGCCAGCAGCTCCTACAGTGAAAAATATGGCTACACCTTC. It translates to CASSSYSEKYGYTF. Full variable domain (missing parts from reference TRBV5-1 and TRBJ1-2): KAGVTQTPRYLIKTRGQQVTLSCSPISGHRSVSWYQQTPGQGLQFLFEYFSETQRNKGNFPGRFSGRQFSNSRSEMNVSTLELGDSALYLCASSSYSEKYGYTFGSGTRLTVV.

The J gene is TRBJ2-2, the V gene TRBV7-8, with TRBD1 identical over 8 bases. V dropped 5 bases and J dropped 1; count of bases not matched to a gene: 12. Germline loops: CDR1 SGHVS, CDR2 FQNEAQ. The CDR3 runs 18 residues. CDR3 region: CASSPRASGTGNTGELFF. The CDR3 nucleotides are TGTGCCAGCAGCCCGCGAGCCTCCGGGACAGGGAACACCGGGGAGCTGTTTTTT.

The chain is built from TRBV4-2 and TRBJ1-2, with 7 bases aligning to TRBD1. The trim removed 1 base at V and 5 bases at J, leaving 4 bases unmatched. Germline V gives CDR1 LGHNA, CDR2 YNFKEQ. This CDR3 is 14 amino acids long. CDR3 region: CASSQGTGSYGYTF. In nucleotides, the CDR3 is TGTGCCAGCAGCCAAGGGACAGGATCATATGGCTACACCTTC.

V usage is TRBV13 and J usage is TRBJ2-3; maybe TRBD2 (5 bases). The germline V gene has CDR1 PRHDT and CDR2 FYEKMQ (reference sequence). Trimming left V 1 base short and J 4 bases short, with 12 bases between. There are 15 residues in the CDR3. The CDR3 sequence is CASSLVEAGSDTQYF. In DNA form, the CDR3 reads TGTGCCAGCAGCTTAGTGGAGGCCGGATCAGATACGCAGTATTTT.

A word on this clone: A read error may account for a junction end that differs from germline. The chain couples TRBV6-5 to TRBJ1-4, with 9 bases fitting TRBD1. The CDR3 totals 11 residues. CDR1 is MNHEY, CDR2 SVGAGI, per germline. CDR3 in DNA: TGTGCCAGCAGCGATGGGACAGGGTTGGTTTTT. It translates to CASSDGTGLVF.

This chain links TRBV18 with TRBJ1-5; D is possibly TRBD1 (5 bases). CDR1 KGHSH and CDR2 LQKENI come from the germline V gene. V shed 3 bases and J shed 8 bases, with 11 bases lying between them. CDR3 length: 13 residues. The CDR3 loop reads CASSPRRVEPQHF. CDR3 DNA: TGTGCCAGCTCACCTCGCAGGGTTGAGCCCCAGCATTTT.

The chain carries TRBV6-5 and TRBJ2-7; 8 bases are shared with TRBD2. CDR1 is MNHEY, CDR2 SVGAGI, per germline. V was pared by 4 bases and J by 6 bases, with 11 bases of the junction left unmatched. The CDR3 loop spans 15 amino acids. CDR3 region: CASSSGLVLTSEQYF. DNA of the CDR3: TGTGCCAGCAGTTCGGGACTAGTACTAACCTCCGAGCAGTACTTC.

This clone was observed a handful of times. Other DNA sequences in this sample translate to the same CDR3. V and J are TRBV2 and TRBJ1-5; D not certain. The CDR3 length is 13 residues. Trimming took off 3 bases at V and 4 bases at J, with 7 bases between the two ends. Per the germline V gene, CDR1 is SNHLY and CDR2 is FYNNEI. The CDR3 region has the DNA TGTGCCAGCAGTGATGGGCATAATCAGCCCCAGCATTTT. This codes for CASSDGHNQPQHF.

This sequence joins TRBV2 and TRBJ2-3, with 9 bases fitting TRBD2. The CDR3 runs to 15 residues. CDR1 and CDR2 from the germline V gene are SNHLY and FYNNEI. J was trimmed by 2 bases and V by 5 bases; bases with no gene match: 5. The CDR3 DNA sequence: TGTGCCAGCAGTAAGCGGGAGGCCTACACAGATACGCAGTATTTT. The encoded protein is CASSKREAYTDTQYF.

J is TRBJ2-7 and V is TRBV27; TRBD1 matches 10 bases. The CDR3 runs to 18 residues. V lost 6 bases to trimming and J lost 0 bases; unmatched junction nucleotides: 14. CDR1 is MNHEY, CDR2 SMNVEV, per germline (reference sequence). CDR3 amino acids: CASSDVPGQGTSSYEQYF. CDR3 nucleotide sequence: TGTGCCAGCAGCGACGTCCCGGGACAGGGGACAAGCTCCTACGAGCAGTACTTC.

The table lists this clone with a few counts. The rearrangement joins TRBV5-8 to TRBJ2-3, with a tentative D call TRBD1 (5 bases). Germline V gene data show CDR1 as SGHTS and CDR2 as YDEGEE. The V gene lost 3 bases and the J gene lost 2 bases, with 7 bases spanning the gap. The length of the CDR3 is 13 residues. CDR3 coding DNA: TGTGCCAGCAGCTCAGGGTTCACAGATACGCAGTATTTT. Residues: CASSSGFTDTQYF.

The J gene is TRBJ2-1, the V gene TRBV6-1; D could derive from TRBD1 or TRBD2 (6 bases each). Germline-derived CDR1 and CDR2 are MNHNS and SASEGT. CDR3 length: 15 amino acids. The V end lost 5 bases, the J end lost 2 bases, and 13 bases lay between the germline ends. The DNA for the CDR3 is TGTGCCAGCAGTACCCCCCGGGGGCCCTACAATGAGCAGTTCTTC. Translated: CASSTPRGPYNEQFF.